This T cell receptor (beta chain) comes out of a study of cytomegalovirus exposure and HLA in healthy donors. The PCR employed 60 Vbeta primers together with 13 Jbeta primers. Clones were sequenced by immunoSEQ multiplex PCR, and TCRdb holds only the in-frame ones, with some missing. Here the sample spans around 140,000 clones, about 86% being singletons. This clone was observed at least ten times. With 7 bases removed from V and 4 bases from J, the gap between germline ends came to 10 bases. The length of the CDR3 is 12 residues. Germline V gene data show CDR1 as MDHEN and CDR2 as SYDVKM. The J gene is TRBJ1-1, the V gene TRBV28, with D uncertain. This clonotype originated in a woman aged 25-40 years in good health and CMV-seronegative. Sequenced: PBMCs. The chain's CDR3 is CASTEALTEAFF. The CDR3 DNA follows: TGTGCCAGCACCGAAGCCCTCACTGAAGCTTTCTTT.